The subject of this entry is one TCR beta chain. The table came from immunoSEQ multiplex PCR; TCRdb's copy has only in-frame clones and leaves some out. The data show roughly 220,000 clones, about 86% seen once. The source of the sample is a study of blood T cell repertoires in COVID-19. Study context: T cells, B-cell-depleted T cells, or PBMCs provided the cDNA or gDNA that served as material.

Self-reported history from a screening survey and questionnaire set each donor's cohort. The TCR comes from a middle-aged woman with acute COVID-19. The sequenced sample was PBMCs or T cells enriched from blood (not recorded which).

In nucleotides, the CDR3 is TGCGCCAGCAGCTTAGGACAGGGAGGACAAGAGACCCAGTACTTC. Translating gives CASSLGQGGQETQYF. The chain joins TRBV5-1 to TRBJ2-5; 8 bases line up with TRBD1. V was clipped by 2 bases and J by 2 bases; unmatched bases: 5. The length of the CDR3 is 15 residues. Per germline, CDR1 SGHRS and CDR2 YFSETQ.